This TCR beta chain was retrieved from a study of control samples from healthy donors and cancer patients. Clones were sequenced by immunoSEQ multiplex PCR, and TCRdb holds only the in-frame ones, with some missing. The sample includes 95,000 to 150,000 clones, about nine tenths of them seen just once. Trimming at V came to 4 bases and at J to 7 bases, leaving 14 bases not matched to a gene. Germline V gene sequence: CDR1 SQVTM, CDR2 ANQGSEA. The CDR3 runs 15 residues. The clonotype originates from a man in his forties in good health. This chain connects TRBV29-1 to TRBJ1-2; TRBD1 aligns across 8 bases. Sequenced material: blood. The CDR3 nucleotides read TGCAGCGTTGGGGAGGGATGGACAGGGTTTGGTGGCTACACCTTC. Protein product: CSVGEGWTGFGGYTF.